This TCR beta chain was sequenced in a study of cytomegalovirus exposure and HLA in healthy donors. Study details: The platform used for the 110 or so validation repertoires matched that of the 650 to 750 first-cohort repertoires, a later analysis reported.

Profiled with immunoSEQ multiplex PCR; TCRdb holds only in-frame clones, not every one. The table lists some 140,000 clones, 70% to 85% of them singletons, with roughly 29% in the top ten. Study-wide findings and caveats: The authors listed 150 to 200 TCR beta chains as cytomegalovirus-associated. Most TCR sequences showed up rarely, but some public TCRs showed up in many donors.

The validation cohort, a group of more than 95 subjects, included the donors and was separate from the roughly 670-subject first cohort. V shed 3 bases, J shed 6 bases, and the junction held 16 bases outside the gene matches. Germline CDR1 and CDR2: SGHNT and YYREEE (reference sequence). The CDR3 contains 17 residues. With regard to this clone: Its matching antigen is unknown.

Sequencing was performed on PBMCs. V gene TRBV5-4 combines with J gene TRBJ1-1, with 8 positions matching TRBD1. The receptor was derived from a man under 40 in good health and CMV-seropositive. The CDR3 nucleotides are TGTGCCAGCAGCTCCCCGGCAGGGGGCGCTGGAACGGCTGAAGCTTTCTTT. This codes for CASSSPAGGAGTAEAFF.